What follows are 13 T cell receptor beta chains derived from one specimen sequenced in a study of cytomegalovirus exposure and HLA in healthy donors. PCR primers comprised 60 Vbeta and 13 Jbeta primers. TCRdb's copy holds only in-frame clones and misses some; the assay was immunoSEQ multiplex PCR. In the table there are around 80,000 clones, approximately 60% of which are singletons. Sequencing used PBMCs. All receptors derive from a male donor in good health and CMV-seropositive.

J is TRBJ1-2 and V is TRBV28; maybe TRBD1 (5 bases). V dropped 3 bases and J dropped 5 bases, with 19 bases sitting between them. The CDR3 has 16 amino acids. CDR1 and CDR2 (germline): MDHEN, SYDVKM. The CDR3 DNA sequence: TGTGCCAGCAGTTTCCCCTCCGGGCAGGGAGGATATGGCTACACCTTC. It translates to CASSFPSGQGGYGYTF.

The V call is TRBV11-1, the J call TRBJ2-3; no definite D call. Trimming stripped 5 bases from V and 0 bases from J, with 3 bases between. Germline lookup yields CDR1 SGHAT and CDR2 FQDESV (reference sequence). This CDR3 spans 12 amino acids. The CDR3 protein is CASSRSTDTQYF. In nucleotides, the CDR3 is TGTGCCAGCAGCCGTAGCACAGATACGCAGTATTTT.

The CDR3, as DNA: TGTGCCAGCAGCTTAGCGGGACAGTTGAACACTGAAGCTTTCTTT. Protein sequence: CASSLAGQLNTEAFF. The V and J genes are TRBV7-9 and TRBJ1-1; 7 nucleotides agree with TRBD1. CDR1 and CDR2 (germline): SEHNR, FQNEAQ (reference sequence). The CDR3 spans 15 residues. J gave up 0 bases and V 0 bases, and 1 base lay outside the gene matches. The full variable domain, rest sourced from reference TRBV7-9 and TRBJ1-1, is DTGVSQNPRHKITKRGQNVTFRCDPISEHNRLYWYRQTLGQGPEFLTYFQNEAQLEKSRLLSDRFSAERPKGSFSTLEIQRTEQGDSAMYLCASSLAGQLNTEAFFGQGTRLTVV.

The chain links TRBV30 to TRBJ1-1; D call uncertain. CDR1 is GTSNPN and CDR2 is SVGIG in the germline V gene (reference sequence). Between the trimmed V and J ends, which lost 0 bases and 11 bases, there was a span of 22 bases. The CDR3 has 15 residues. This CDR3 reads CAWSVDPGMFTNAFF. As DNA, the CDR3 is TGTGCCTGGAGTGTCGACCCGGGGATGTTCACGAATGCTTTCTTT.

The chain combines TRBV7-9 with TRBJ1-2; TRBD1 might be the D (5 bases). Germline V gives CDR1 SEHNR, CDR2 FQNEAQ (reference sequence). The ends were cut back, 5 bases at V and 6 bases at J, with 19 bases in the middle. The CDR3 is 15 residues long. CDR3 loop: CASSRLLDTIDGYTF. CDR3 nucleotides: TGTGCCAGCAGCAGACTCCTGGACACGATTGATGGCTACACCTTC.

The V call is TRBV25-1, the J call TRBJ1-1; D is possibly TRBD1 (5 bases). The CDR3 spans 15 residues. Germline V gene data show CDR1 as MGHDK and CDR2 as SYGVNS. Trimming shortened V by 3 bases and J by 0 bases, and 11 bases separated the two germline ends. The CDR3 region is CASSEPGGLNTEAFF. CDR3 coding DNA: TGTGCCAGCAGTGAGCCCGGGGGGTTGAACACTGAAGCTTTCTTT.

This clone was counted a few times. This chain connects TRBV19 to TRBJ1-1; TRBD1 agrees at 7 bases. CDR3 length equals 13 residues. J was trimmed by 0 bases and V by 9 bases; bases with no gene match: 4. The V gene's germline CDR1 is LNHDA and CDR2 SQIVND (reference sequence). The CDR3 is CASRQGLNTEAFF. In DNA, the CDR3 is TGTGCCAGCCGACAGGGATTGAACACTGAAGCTTTCTTT. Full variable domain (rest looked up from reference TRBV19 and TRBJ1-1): DGGITQSPKYLFRKEGQNVTLSCEQNLNHDAMYWYRQDPGQGLRLIYYSQIVNDFQKGDIAEGYSVSREKKESFPLTVTSAQKNPTAFYLCASRQGLNTEAFFGQGTRLTVV.

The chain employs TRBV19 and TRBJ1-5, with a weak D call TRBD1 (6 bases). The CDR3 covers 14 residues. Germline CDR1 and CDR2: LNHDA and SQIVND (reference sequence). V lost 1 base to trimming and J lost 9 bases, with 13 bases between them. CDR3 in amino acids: CASSIATPQGPQHF. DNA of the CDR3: TGTGCCAGTAGTATAGCCACACCACAGGGGCCCCAGCATTTT.

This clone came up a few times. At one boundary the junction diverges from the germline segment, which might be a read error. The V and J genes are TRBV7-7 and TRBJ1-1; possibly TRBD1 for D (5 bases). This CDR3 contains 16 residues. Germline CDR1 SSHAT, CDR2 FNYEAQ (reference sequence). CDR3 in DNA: TGTGCTAGCAGCCCCCTGACAGAGGACGGAAACACTGAAGCTTTCTTT. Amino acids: CASSPLTEDGNTEAFF. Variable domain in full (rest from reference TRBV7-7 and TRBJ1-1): GAGVSQSPRYKVTKRGQDVTLRCDPISSHATLYWYQQALGQGPEFLTYFNYEAQPDKSGLPSDRFSAERPEGSISTLTIQRTEQRDSAMYRCASSPLTEDGNTEAFFGQGTRLTVV.

In DNA, the CDR3 is TGTGCCAGCAGTTCCCAGTTTGAAGCTTTCTTT. Protein: CASSSQFEAFF. The chain combines TRBV28 with TRBJ1-1; D not resolved. V shed 4 bases and J shed 7 bases, with 7 bases lying between them. The CDR3 length is 11 residues. Germline V gene data show CDR1 as MDHEN and CDR2 as SYDVKM.

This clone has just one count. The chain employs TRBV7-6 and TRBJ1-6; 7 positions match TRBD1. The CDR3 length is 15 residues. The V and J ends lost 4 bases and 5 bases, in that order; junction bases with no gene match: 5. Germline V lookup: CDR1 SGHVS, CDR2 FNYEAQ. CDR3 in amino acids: CASSSRQGDNSPLHF. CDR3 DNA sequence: TGTGCCAGCAGCTCCCGACAGGGTGATAATTCACCCCTCCACTTT. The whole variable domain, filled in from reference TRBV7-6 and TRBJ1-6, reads GAGVSQSPRYKVTKRGQDVALRCDPISGHVSLYWYRQALGQGPEFLTYFNYEAQQDKSGLPNDRFSAERPEGSISTLTIQRTEQRDSAMYRCASSSRQGDNSPLHFGNGTRLTVT.

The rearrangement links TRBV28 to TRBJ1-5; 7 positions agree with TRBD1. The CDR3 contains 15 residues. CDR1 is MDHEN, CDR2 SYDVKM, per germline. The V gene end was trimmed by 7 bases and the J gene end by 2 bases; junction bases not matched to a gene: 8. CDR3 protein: CASTITGARNQPQHF. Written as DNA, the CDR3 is TGTGCCAGCACTATAACAGGGGCCCGCAATCAGCCCCAGCATTTT.

For the CDR3, the DNA is TGTGCCAGCAGCTTCGGACAGGGTTCAAGCTCCTACGAGCAGTACTTC. This codes for CASSFGQGSSSYEQYF. The chain uses TRBV5-4 and TRBJ2-7, with 8 bases matching TRBD1. This CDR3 has 16 amino acids. Germline V gene data show CDR1 as SGHNT and CDR2 as YYREEE (reference sequence). J was trimmed by 0 bases and V by 2 bases; bases with no gene match: 7.